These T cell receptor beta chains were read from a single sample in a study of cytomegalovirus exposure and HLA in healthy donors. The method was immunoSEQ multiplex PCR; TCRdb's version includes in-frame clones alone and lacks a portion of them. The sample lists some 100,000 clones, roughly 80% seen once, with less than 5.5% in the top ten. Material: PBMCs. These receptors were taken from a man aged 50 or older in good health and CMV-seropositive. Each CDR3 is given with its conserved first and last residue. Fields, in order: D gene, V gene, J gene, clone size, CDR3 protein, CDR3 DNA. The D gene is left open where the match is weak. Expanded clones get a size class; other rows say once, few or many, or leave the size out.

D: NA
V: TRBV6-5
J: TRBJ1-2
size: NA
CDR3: CASSYQARPRYYGYTF
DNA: TGTGCCAGCAGTTACCAGGCCAGGCCGCGCTACTATGGCTACACCTTC

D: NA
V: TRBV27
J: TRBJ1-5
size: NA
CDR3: CASSLRGNQPQHF
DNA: TGTGCCAGCAGTTTAAGGGGGAATCAGCCCCAGCATTTT

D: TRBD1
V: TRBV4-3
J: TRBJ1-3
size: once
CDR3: CASSRQGLRNTIYF
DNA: TGCGCCAGCAGCCGACAGGGTCTCCGAAACACCATATATTTT

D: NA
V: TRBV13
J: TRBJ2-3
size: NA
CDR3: CASSLEFRSDTQYF
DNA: TGTGCCAGCAGCTTAGAATTTAGATCGGATACGCAGTATTTT

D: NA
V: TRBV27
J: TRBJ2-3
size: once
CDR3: CASSFWDTADTQYF
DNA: TGTGCCAGCAGTTTCTGGGACACGGCAGATACGCAGTATTTT

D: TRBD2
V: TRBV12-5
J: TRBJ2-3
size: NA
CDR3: CASGTGLEDTQYF
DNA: TGTGCTAGTGGTACGGGACTAGAAGATACGCAGTATTTT

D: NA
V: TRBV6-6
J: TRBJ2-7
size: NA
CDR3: CASSSTGYEQYF
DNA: TGTGCCAGCAGTTCTACAGGCTACGAGCAGTACTTC

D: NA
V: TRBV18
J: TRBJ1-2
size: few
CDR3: CASSPGTLGYTF
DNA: TGTGCCAGCTCACCCGGGACTTTGGGCTACACCTTC

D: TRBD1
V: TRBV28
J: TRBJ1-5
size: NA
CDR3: CASSPGQGKQPQHF
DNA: TGTGCCAGCAGCCCGGGACAGGGGAAACAGCCCCAGCATTTT

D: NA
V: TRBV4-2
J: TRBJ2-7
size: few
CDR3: CASSWMRGPYEQYF
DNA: TGTGCCAGCAGCTGGATGCGGGGGCCCTACGAGCAGTACTTC

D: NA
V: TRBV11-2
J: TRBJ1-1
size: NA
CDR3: CASSLVLGVNTEAFF
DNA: TGTGCCAGCAGCTTAGTGCTAGGGGTGAACACTGAAGCTTTCTTT

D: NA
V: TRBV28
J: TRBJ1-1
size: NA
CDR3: CASSPRIVHLGTFF
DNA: TGTGCCAGCAGCCCGCGTATCGTCCACCTCGGGACTTTCTTT

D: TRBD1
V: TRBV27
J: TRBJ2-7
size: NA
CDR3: CASKLIYRGESYEQYF
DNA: TGTGCCAGCAAACTAATATACAGGGGGGAGTCCTACGAGCAGTACTTC

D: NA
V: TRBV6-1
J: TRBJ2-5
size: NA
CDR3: CASSAGADGQETQYF
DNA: TGTGCCAGCAGTGCCGGAGCAGATGGCCAAGAGACCCAGTACTTC

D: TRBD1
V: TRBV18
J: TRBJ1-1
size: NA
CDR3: CASDTGQATNTEAFF
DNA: TGTGCCAGTGACACGGGACAGGCAACGAACACTGAAGCTTTCTTT

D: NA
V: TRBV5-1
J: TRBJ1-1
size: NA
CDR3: CASSLEPPSTGAFF
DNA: TGCGCCAGCAGCTTGGAACCCCCGAGCACTGGAGCTTTCTTT

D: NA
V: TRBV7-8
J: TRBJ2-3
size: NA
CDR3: CASSRRRDTQYF
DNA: TGTGCCAGCAGTCGCCGGCGGGATACGCAGTATTTT

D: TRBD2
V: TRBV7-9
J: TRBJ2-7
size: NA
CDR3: CASSSGLAGYYEQYF
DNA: TGTGCCAGCAGCTCCGGACTAGCGGGCTACTACGAGCAGTACTTC

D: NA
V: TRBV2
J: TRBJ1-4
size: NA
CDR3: CASSGVATNEKLFF
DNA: TGTGCCAGCAGCGGGGTGGCAACTAATGAAAAACTGTTTTTT

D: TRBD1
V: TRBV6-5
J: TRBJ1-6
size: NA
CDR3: CASSPGTGSSPLHF
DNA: TGTGCCAGCAGCCCCGGGACAGGGAGTTCACCCCTCCACTTT

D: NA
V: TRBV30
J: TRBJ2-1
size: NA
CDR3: CAWSRGGGPYNEQFF
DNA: TGTGCCTGGAGTCGTGGGGGGGGCCCTTACAATGAGCAGTTCTTC

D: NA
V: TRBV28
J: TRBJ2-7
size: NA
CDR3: CASSTGGGTASYEQYF
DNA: TGTGCCAGCAGTACCGGGGGCGGGACAGCCTCTTACGAGCAGTACTTC

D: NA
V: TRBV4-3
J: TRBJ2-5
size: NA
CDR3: CASSQAGGETQYF
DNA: TGCGCCAGCAGCCAAGCCGGGGGAGAGACCCAGTACTTC

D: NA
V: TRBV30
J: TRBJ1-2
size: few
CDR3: CAWSSTNYGYTF
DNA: TGTGCCTGGAGTTCCACTAACTATGGCTACACCTTC

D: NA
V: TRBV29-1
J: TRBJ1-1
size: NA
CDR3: CSVEEQKNTEAFF
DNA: TGCAGCGTTGAGGAACAGAAGAACACTGAAGCTTTCTTT

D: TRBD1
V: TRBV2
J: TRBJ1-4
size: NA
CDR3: CASRSQGKLFF
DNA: TGTGCCAGCAGATCACAGGGGAAATTGTTTTTT

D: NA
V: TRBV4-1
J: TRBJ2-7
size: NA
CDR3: CASSLGDGYEQYF
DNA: TGCGCCAGCAGCCTCGGAGACGGGTACGAGCAGTACTTC

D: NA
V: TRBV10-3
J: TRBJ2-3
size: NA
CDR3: CATTLRGSPTDTQYF
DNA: TGTGCCACAACGCTGAGGGGGAGCCCCACAGATACGCAGTATTTT

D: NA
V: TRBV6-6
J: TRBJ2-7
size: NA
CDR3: CASSYSQQGTEQYF
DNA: TGTGCCAGCAGTTATAGCCAACAGGGAACCGAGCAGTACTTC

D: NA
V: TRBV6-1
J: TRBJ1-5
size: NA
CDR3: CASSEGLSNQPQHF
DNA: TGTGCCAGCAGTGAAGGGCTGAGCAATCAGCCCCAGCATTTT

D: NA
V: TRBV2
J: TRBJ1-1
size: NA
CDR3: CASSGQLEAFF
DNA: TGTGCCAGCAGTGGACAGCTTGAAGCTTTCTTT

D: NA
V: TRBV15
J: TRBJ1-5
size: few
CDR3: CATSREGSGAQHF
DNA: TGTGCCACCAGCAGAGAGGGCAGCGGAGCCCAGCATTTT

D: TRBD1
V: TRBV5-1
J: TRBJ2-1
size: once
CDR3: CASSLLTGEGNEQFF
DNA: TGCGCCAGCAGCTTGTTAACAGGGGAAGGCAATGAGCAGTTCTTC

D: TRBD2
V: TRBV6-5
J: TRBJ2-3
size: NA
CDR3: CASSFTSGSGTDTQYF
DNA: TGTGCCAGCAGTTTTACTAGCGGGAGTGGCACAGATACGCAGTATTTT